This TCR beta chain was recorded in a study of metastatic and nonmetastatic thyroid tumors. Many counts were recorded for this clone. Per the study methods: CDR3 was compared across clinicopathological groups, and the resulting differences were used to build a distant-metastasis classifier for papillary thyroid cancer. TCRdb reprocessed the PCR reads using MiXCR. TCRdb, not the original authors, processed these V and J calls. The table includes about 30,000 clones, less than 14% detected once. Thyroid surgery took place with no prior treatment in any patient. The TCR was taken from a female donor with papillary thyroid cancer or a benign thyroid nodule (not recorded which). Some clones in this sample may be carry-over from other donors' samples. The sequenced material came from blood.

CDR3 in amino acids: CASRPGFLHGNTEAFF. CDR3 DNA: TGTGCCAGCAGGCCGGGATTCTTACATGGGAACACTGAAGCTTTCTTT. The chain carries TRBV27 and TRBJ1-1, with D unresolved. V was pared by 6 bases and J by 1 base, with 18 bases between. CDR3 size: 16 residues. The V gene's germline CDR1 is MNHEY and CDR2 SMNVEV (reference sequence).